Listed here are 4 T cell receptor beta chains from one sample, sequenced in a study of graft-versus-host responses after intestinal transplantation. Profiled with immunoSEQ multiplex PCR; TCRdb holds only in-frame clones, not every one. The table records about 6,800 clones, 20% to 30% of them present only once. The sample was alloreactive CD4+ T cells from a mixed lymphocyte reaction culture, taken before intestinal transplant. The subset was: CFSE-low proliferating T cells sorted from roughly 6-day pre-transplant mixed lymphocyte reaction (GvH or HvG direction). The source of these receptors is a human patient who received an intestinal transplant.

The chain has TRBV5-1 and TRBJ2-1; either TRBD1 or TRBD2 may supply D (6 bases each). The germline V and J ends were trimmed by 0 bases and 6 bases, with 10 bases remaining between them. This CDR3 is built from 14 residues. Germline loops: CDR1 SGHRS, CDR2 YFSETQ. As DNA, the CDR3 is TGCGCCAGCAGCTTGGGGGGGGCGCTCAATGAGCAGTTCTTC. The encoded protein is CASSLGGALNEQFF.

This clone was picked up a small number of times. This chain uses TRBV6-5 with TRBJ2-7, with D tentatively TRBD1 or TRBD2 (5 bases each). This CDR3 has 14 residues. Per the germline V gene, CDR1 is MNHEY and CDR2 is SVGAGI. V lost 5 bases and J lost 2, with 13 bases in between. The CDR3 DNA is TGTGCCAGCAGTACTATGGGGGTAACCTACGAGCAGTACTTC. Residues: CASSTMGVTYEQYF.

A few counts support this clone. The chain joins TRBV9 to TRBJ2-3, with 11 nucleotides matching TRBD2. V was clipped by 5 bases and J by 3 bases; unmatched bases: 2. The CDR3 covers 14 residues. Germline V gene sequence: CDR1 SGDLS, CDR2 YYNGEE. This CDR3 is CASSSGRVTDTQYF. The CDR3 coding sequence is TGTGCCAGCAGTAGCGGGAGGGTTACAGATACGCAGTATTTT.

This clone was observed a few times. This chain links TRBV5-1 with TRBJ2-2; 8 nucleotides line up with TRBD1. V gave up 1 base and J gave up 4 bases; unmatched junction bases: 0. CDR1 SGHRS and CDR2 YFSETQ come from the germline V gene. The CDR3 loop spans 14 amino acids. CDR3 sequence: CASSLTGGTGELFF. Here the CDR3 DNA reads TGCGCCAGCAGCTTGACAGGGGGCACCGGGGAGCTGTTTTTT.